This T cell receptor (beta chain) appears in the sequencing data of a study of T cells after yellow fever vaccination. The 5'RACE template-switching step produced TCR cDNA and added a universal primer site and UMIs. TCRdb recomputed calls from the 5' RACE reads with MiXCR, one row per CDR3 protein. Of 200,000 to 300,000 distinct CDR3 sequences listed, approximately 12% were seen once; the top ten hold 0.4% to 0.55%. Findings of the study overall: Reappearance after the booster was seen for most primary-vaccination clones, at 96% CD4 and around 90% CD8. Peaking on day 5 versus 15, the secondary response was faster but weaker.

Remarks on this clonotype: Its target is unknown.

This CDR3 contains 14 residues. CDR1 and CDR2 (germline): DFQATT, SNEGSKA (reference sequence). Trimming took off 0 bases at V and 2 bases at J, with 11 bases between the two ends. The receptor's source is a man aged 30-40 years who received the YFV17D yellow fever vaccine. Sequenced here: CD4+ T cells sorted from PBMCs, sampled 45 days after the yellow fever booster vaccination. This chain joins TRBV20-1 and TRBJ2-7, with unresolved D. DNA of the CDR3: TGCAGTGCTAGAGATCGGAAACCCCCCTACGAGCAGTACTTC. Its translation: CSARDRKPPYEQYF.